The rows below give T cell receptor beta chains drawn from one sample of a study of T cells in Graves' hyperthyroidism and ophthalmopathy. MiXCR, run by TCRdb on the multiplex PCR reads, gives a single entry per CDR3 protein. The sample carries some 600,000 distinct CDR3 sequences, about 14% recorded once. The sample was blood. These receptors were obtained from a woman aged 25 to 45 with Graves' hyperthyroidism that later progressed to Graves' ophthalmopathy. CDR3s include the opening cysteine and the closing phenylalanine or tryptophan. The D gene is left open where the match is weak. Clone size is given for some rows only: seen once, a few or many times, or a class if the clone is expanded.

.	TRBV20-1	few	TRBJ2-7	TGCAGTGCTAGATCAACCGGGACTCTCTCCTACGAGCAGTACTTC	CSARSTGTLSYEQYF
.	TRBV3-1	many	TRBJ2-3	TGTGCCAGCAGCCAAGATCAGCGCGATACGCAGTATTTT	CASSQDQRDTQYF
TRBD1	TRBV11-3	many	TRBJ2-7	TGTGCCAGCAGCTACGAACAGGGGGCGGGCGAGCAGTACTTC	CASSYEQGAGEQYF
.	TRBV11-3	many	TRBJ2-7	TGTGCCAGCAGCTTAGTAGGGGACCCGTACGAGCAGTACTTC	CASSLVGDPYEQYF
.	TRBV7-3	many	TRBJ2-5	TGTGCCAGCAGCTTACCCGTCGATGGACCCTTTGGGGAGACCCAGTACTTC	CASSLPVDGPFGETQYF
.	TRBV30	many	TRBJ2-1	TGTGCCTGGAGGATTAGCGGCCCCTACAATGAGCAGTTCTTC	CAWRISGPYNEQFF
.	TRBV7-2	few	TRBJ1-2	TGTGCCAGCAGCCTATACAGGGCCGGCGCTGGCTACACCTTC	CASSLYRAGAGYTF
.	TRBV7-9	many	TRBJ2-1	TGTGCCAGCAGCCCGCTGGACAGCAGCTCCTACAATGAGCAGTTCTTC	CASSPLDSSSYNEQFF
TRBD1	TRBV19	many	TRBJ1-6	TGTGCCAGTAGCCGACAGGGAGGAAATTCACCCCTCCACTTT	CASSRQGGNSPLHF
TRBD2	TRBV7-2	many	TRBJ2-1	TGTGCCAGCAGCTTAGGTGAACTAGCGACCTCTCAGTTCTTC	CASSLGELATSQFF
TRBD1	TRBV29-1	many	TRBJ2-1	TGCAGCGTCGGACAGGGTAATATAGCTAGGGATGAGCAGTTCTTC	CSVGQGNIARDEQFF
.	TRBV19	few	TRBJ1-2	TGTGCCAGTAGCACGGTGGGGAGCGGAGGCTACACCTTC	CASSTVGSGGYTF
.	TRBV29-1	many	TRBJ1-1	TGCAGCGTCGATAACCGGGACACCACTGAAGCTTTCTTT	CSVDNRDTTEAFF
TRBD2	TRBV19	few	TRBJ2-7	TGTGCCAGTAGTGGGCGGCGACTAGCGGGAGTACCCTACGAGCAGTACTTC	CASSGRRLAGVPYEQYF
.	TRBV18	many	TRBJ1-6	TGTGCCAGCTCACCAGGGCAGGATTCACCCCTCCACTTT	CASSPGQDSPLHF
.	TRBV2	many	TRBJ1-6	TGTGCCAGCAGTGTCAGCAGGGACCCTAATCCACCCCTCCACTTT	CASSVSRDPNPPLHF
TRBD1	TRBV6-2/TRBV6-3	many	TRBJ2-5	TGTGCCAGCGGACAGGGGGCTCGGGAGACCCAGTACTTC	CASGQGARETQYF
TRBD1	TRBV20-1	many	TRBJ2-1	TGCAGTGCCCCCCAAACAGGGGAAAATGAGCAGTTCTTC	CSAPQTGENEQFF
.	TRBV4-1	many	TRBJ2-7	TGCGCCAGCAGCCAGTCCACAGGGTACGAGCAGTACTTC	CASSQSTGYEQYF
TRBD1	TRBV24-1	many	TRBJ1-2	TGTGCCACCAGTGATCCGGGACAGGGCCTTAACTATGGCTACACCTTC	CATSDPGQGLNYGYTF
.	TRBV29-1	.	TRBJ1-6	TGCAGCGTTGAAGGCCCCACGGGGGCGGATTCACCCCTCCACTTT	CSVEGPTGADSPLHF
TRBD2	TRBV3-1	.	TRBJ2-7	TGTGCCAGCAGCCAAAAAAGCTATACTAGCGGGAGTTCCTACGAGCAGTACTTC	CASSQKSYTSGSSYEQYF
.	TRBV15	many	TRBJ2-7	TGTGCCACCGGACTCCGGGACACTTCCTACGAGCAGTACTTC	CATGLRDTSYEQYF
.	TRBV25-1	.	TRBJ2-7	TGTGCCAGCACCTGGGGATTATACGAGCAGTACTTC	CASTWGLYEQYF
.	TRBV12-3/TRBV12-4	many	TRBJ2-1	TGTGCCACCGCACAGGGAGGGGATGAGCAGTTCTTC	CATAQGGDEQFF
TRBD1	TRBV6-8	many	TRBJ1-1	TGTGCCAGCAGTTACGGGACAGGGGCCATGAACACTGAAGCTTTCTTT	CASSYGTGAMNTEAFF
.	TRBV7-9	few	TRBJ2-5	TGTGCCAGCAGCTTATCCTGGGGGCCGGAGACCCAGTACTTC	CASSLSWGPETQYF
.	TRBV9	few	TRBJ2-1	TGTGCCAGCAGCGTAGAAGCTACTCAGCAGTTCTTC	CASSVEATQQFF
TRBD2	TRBV20-1	many	TRBJ2-1	TGCAGTGGGAGGACTAGCCGCTATGAGCAGTTCTTC	CSGRTSRYEQFF
.	TRBV11-2	.	TRBJ2-1	TGTGCCAGCAGCCTGCCGACAGGCGCCTGGCGGAGCTCCTACAATGAGCAGTTCTTC	CASSLPTGAWRSSYNEQFF
.	TRBV14	few	TRBJ2-3	TGTGCCAGCAGCCAAGCGGGGGGCGGTACGCAGTATTTT	CASSQAGGGTQYF
.	TRBV6-1	many	TRBJ2-7	TGTGCCAGCAGTAAACGGGACTCAAGCTCCTACGAGCAGTACTTC	CASSKRDSSSYEQYF
TRBD2	TRBV7-3	few	TRBJ2-2	TGTGCCAGCCGCATGGGGGGAAGCGGGAGAGGTACCGGGGAGCTGTTTTTT	CASRMGGSGRGTGELFF
.	TRBV5-6	.	TRBJ2-7	TGTGCCAGCAGGATGACTGACCCCTACCTCTCCTACGAGCAGTACTTC	CASRMTDPYLSYEQYF
.	TRBV28	many	TRBJ1-1	TGTGCCAGCACCCTTCGGGGGGGTAACACTGAAGCTTTCTTT	CASTLRGGNTEAFF
TRBD2	TRBV28	many	TRBJ2-1	TGTGCCAGCGGGATTCTAGCGGGTGTCCACAATGAGCAGTTCTTC	CASGILAGVHNEQFF
TRBD2	TRBV7-9	many	TRBJ2-1	TGTGCCAGCAGCTCGAGCAGTTACTTACTAGCGGGAGGGCTCAATGAGCAGTTCTTC	CASSSSSYLLAGGLNEQFF
.	TRBV28	many	TRBJ2-7	TGTGCCAGCAGTCCCCCCCTTCACTTAAACTACGAGCAGTACTTC	CASSPPLHLNYEQYF
TRBD1	TRBV3-1	many	TRBJ1-3	TGTGCCAGCAGCCAAGATTGGGGACAGGCCGTAAACACCATATATTTT	CASSQDWGQAVNTIYF
.	TRBV10-3	many	TRBJ1-5	TGTGCCATCAGTGAGGGGTTAAGCAATCAGCCCCAGCATTTT	CAISEGLSNQPQHF
.	TRBV4-1	.	TRBJ1-6	TGCGCCAGCACCTTTATCCGGAGCTCCTATAATTCACCCCTCCACTTT	CASTFIRSSYNSPLHF
.	TRBV20-1	many	TRBJ1-2	TGCAGTGCTAGGACTGGAATGATCAGTGGCTATGGCTACACCTTC	CSARTGMISGYGYTF
.	TRBV12-3/TRBV12-4	many	TRBJ2-5	TGTGCCAGCGGGTACCTGGGTGAGACCCAGTACTTC	CASGYLGETQYF
TRBD2	TRBV10-3	many	TRBJ2-3	TGTGCCATCCAACTAGCGGGAGCGGGAGATACGCAGTATTTT	CAIQLAGAGDTQYF
TRBD1	TRBV14	few	TRBJ1-2	TGTGCCAGCAGCCCCATGAGGGGGCGTTATGGCTACACCTTC	CASSPMRGRYGYTF
TRBD1	TRBV25-1	.	TRBJ1-6	TGTGCCAGCAGTCCCGGGACAGGGGAGTCACCCCTCCACTTT	CASSPGTGESPLHF
TRBD2	TRBV10-1	many	TRBJ2-7	TGCGCCACCAGGTCCGGACTAGCGGGAGACGAGCAGTACTTC	CATRSGLAGDEQYF
.	TRBV10-3	many	TRBJ1-6	TGTGCCATCAGTGGGACGGCTCATAATTCACCCCTCCACTTT	CAISGTAHNSPLHF